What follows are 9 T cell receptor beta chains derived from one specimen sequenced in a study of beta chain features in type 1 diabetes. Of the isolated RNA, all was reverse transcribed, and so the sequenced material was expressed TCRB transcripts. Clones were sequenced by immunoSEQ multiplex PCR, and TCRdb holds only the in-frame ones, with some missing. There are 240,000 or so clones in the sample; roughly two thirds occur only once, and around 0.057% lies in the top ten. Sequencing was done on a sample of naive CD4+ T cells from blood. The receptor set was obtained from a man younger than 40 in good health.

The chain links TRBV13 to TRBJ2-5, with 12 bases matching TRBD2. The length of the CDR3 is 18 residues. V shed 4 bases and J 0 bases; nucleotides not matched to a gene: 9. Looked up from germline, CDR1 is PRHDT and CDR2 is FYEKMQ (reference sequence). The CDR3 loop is CASSSRTSGDTYQETQYF. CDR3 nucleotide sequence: TGTGCCAGCAGCTCCCGGACTAGCGGGGACACGTACCAAGAGACCCAGTACTTC.

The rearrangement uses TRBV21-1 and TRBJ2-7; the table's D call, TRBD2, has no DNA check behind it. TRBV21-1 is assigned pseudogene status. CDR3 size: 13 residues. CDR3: CASGRGVTYEQYF. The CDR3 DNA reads TGTGCCAGCGGGCGGGGGGTAACCTACGAGCAGTACTTC.

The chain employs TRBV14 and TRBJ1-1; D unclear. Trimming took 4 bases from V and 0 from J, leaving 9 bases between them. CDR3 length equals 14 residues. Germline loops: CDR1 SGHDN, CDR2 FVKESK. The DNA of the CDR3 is TGTGCCAGCAGCCCATCCCAGCTGAACACTGAAGCTTTCTTT. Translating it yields CASSPSQLNTEAFF.

The CDR3 DNA is TGTGCCAGCAGTCTCGGGACCGACGAACTTCAGTACTTC. Translating gives CASSLGTDELQYF. This chain joins TRBV28 and TRBJ2-4; D is possibly TRBD1 or TRBD2 (5 bases each). The CDR3 length is 13 residues. The V end lost 5 bases, the J end lost 11 bases, and 16 bases lay between the germline ends. The germline gives CDR1 MDHEN, CDR2 SYDVKM.

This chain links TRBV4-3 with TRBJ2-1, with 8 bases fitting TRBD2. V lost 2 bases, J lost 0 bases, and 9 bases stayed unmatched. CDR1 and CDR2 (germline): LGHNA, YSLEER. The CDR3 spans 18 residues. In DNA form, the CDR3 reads TGCGCCAGCAGCCAAAGCTCACTAGCGGCAAGCTCCTACAATGAGCAGTTCTTC. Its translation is CASSQSSLAASSYNEQFF.

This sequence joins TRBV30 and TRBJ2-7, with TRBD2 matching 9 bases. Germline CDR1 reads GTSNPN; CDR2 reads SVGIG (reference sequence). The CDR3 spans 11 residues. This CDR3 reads CGAGGPREQYF. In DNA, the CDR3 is TGTGGGGCGGGAGGGCCCCGCGAGCAGTACTTC.

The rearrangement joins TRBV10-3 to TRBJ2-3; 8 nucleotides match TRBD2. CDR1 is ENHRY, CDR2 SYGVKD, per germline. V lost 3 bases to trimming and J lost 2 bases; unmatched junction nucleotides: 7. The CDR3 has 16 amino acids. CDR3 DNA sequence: TGTGCCATCAGTGAATATCGGGAGGGGACCACAGATACGCAGTATTTT. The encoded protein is CAISEYREGTTDTQYF.

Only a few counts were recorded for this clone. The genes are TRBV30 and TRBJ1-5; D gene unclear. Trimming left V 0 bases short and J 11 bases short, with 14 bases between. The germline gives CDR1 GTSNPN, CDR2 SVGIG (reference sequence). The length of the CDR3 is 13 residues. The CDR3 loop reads CAWSVQGIRSQHF. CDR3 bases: TGTGCCTGGAGTGTACAAGGGATCAGGTCCCAGCATTTT.

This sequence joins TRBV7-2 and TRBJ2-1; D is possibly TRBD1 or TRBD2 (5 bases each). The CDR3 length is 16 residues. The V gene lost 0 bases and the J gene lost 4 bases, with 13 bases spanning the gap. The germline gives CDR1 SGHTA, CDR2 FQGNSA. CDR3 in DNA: TGTGCCAGCAGCTTAGCTGGGGGAGATGGGTACAATGAGCAGTTCTTC. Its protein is CASSLAGGDGYNEQFF.